Each of the 32 T cell receptor beta chains below was sequenced from the same sample in a study of chemoradiotherapy in HPV16-positive cancers. Measured with immunoSEQ multiplex PCR; TCRdb has only the in-frame clones, and not every one. The sample shows over 10,000 clones, more than 85% of them seen only once. The sequenced sample was blood, obtained from a patient who underwent chemoradiotherapy. The receptors were sampled from a human donor with HPV-associated anogenital cancer.

The gene calls are TRBV20-1 and TRBJ2-3, with D unclear. V gave up 3 bases and J gave up 8 bases, with 9 bases separating them. This CDR3 has 11 residues. Looked up from germline, CDR1 is DFQATT and CDR2 is SNEGSKA (reference sequence). Here the CDR3 DNA reads TGCAGTGCTAGCCCCACGGGTACGCAGTATTTT. Encoded protein: CSASPTGTQYF.

The chain joins TRBV2 to TRBJ2-6; D not certain. The CDR3 loop spans 13 amino acids. CDR1 and CDR2 from the germline V gene are SNHLY and FYNNEI. V was clipped by 11 bases and J by 1 base, with 9 bases between them. The CDR3 sequence: CARGLSGANVLTF. The CDR3 DNA sequence: TGTGCCCGCGGTCTTTCTGGGGCCAACGTCCTGACTTTC.

The V and J genes are TRBV5-1 and TRBJ1-2; D ambiguous. Trimming stripped 1 base from V and 8 bases from J, with 12 bases between. From germline, CDR1 is SGHRS and CDR2 YFSETQ. The CDR3 contains 13 residues. The CDR3 loop reads CASSLSRERGYTF. In DNA, the CDR3 is TGCGCCAGCAGCTTGAGTAGGGAACGCGGCTACACCTTC.

This chain uses TRBV27 with TRBJ2-5, with D possibly matching TRBD2 (5 bases). Germline CDR1 is MNHEY and CDR2 is SMNVEV (reference sequence). This CDR3 is built from 14 residues. Trimming pared 6 bases from V and 2 bases from J, leaving 13 bases between. The CDR3 reads CASSSLGAQETQYF. The DNA of the CDR3 is TGTGCCAGCAGCTCACTAGGTGCACAAGAGACCCAGTACTTC.

The V and J genes are TRBV5-6 and TRBJ2-3, with no clear D. This CDR3 spans 14 amino acids. CDR1 and CDR2 (germline): SGHDT, YYEEEE. Trimming removed 5 bases from V and 4 bases from J, with 14 bases in between. CDR3 sequence (DNA): TGTGCCAGCAGTCCTAGTTTCTTCCCAGATACGCAGTATTTT. Translated: CASSPSFFPDTQYF.

The CDR3 nucleotides are TGTGCCAGCAAGTACGGACAGAACTATGGCTACACCTTC. Translation: CASKYGQNYGYTF. The gene calls are TRBV6-1 and TRBJ1-2, with a weak D call TRBD1 (6 bases). V lost 7 bases to trimming and J lost 2 bases, with 11 bases between them. There are 13 residues in the CDR3. Germline V gives CDR1 MNHNS, CDR2 SASEGT.

The rearrangement joins TRBV11-3 to TRBJ2-3, with a possible D match to TRBD2 (5 bases). The germline V and J ends were trimmed by 3 bases and 0 bases, with 7 bases remaining between them. CDR3 size: 14 residues. Germline loops: CDR1 SGHNT, CDR2 YENEEA. CDR3 coding DNA: TGTGCCAGCAGCTTTACGGGAAGCACAGATACGCAGTATTTT. This encodes CASSFTGSTDTQYF.

The chain couples TRBV5-4 to TRBJ1-1; TRBD1 matches 7 bases. The V gene end was trimmed by 4 bases and the J gene end by 0 bases; junction bases not matched to a gene: 6. From germline, CDR1 is SGHNT and CDR2 YYREEE (reference sequence). CDR3 length: 15 residues. This CDR3 is CASSGATGMNTEAFF. The CDR3 DNA reads as TGTGCCAGCAGCGGAGCGACAGGGATGAACACTGAAGCTTTCTTT.

The J gene is TRBJ1-1, the V gene TRBV27; 8 bases map to TRBD1. Unmatched junction bases numbered 14, after V lost 6 bases and J lost 2 bases. The germline gives CDR1 MNHEY, CDR2 SMNVEV (reference sequence). The CDR3 totals 17 residues. The CDR3 spells CASSNSIRTGLNTEAFF. The CDR3 region has the DNA TGTGCCAGCAGCAATTCTATTCGGACAGGGCTCAACACTGAAGCTTTCTTT.

The gene calls are TRBV28 and TRBJ1-2, with D perhaps matching TRBD1 (5 bases). This CDR3 has 14 residues. Trimming left V 1 base short and J 3 bases short, with 9 bases between. Germline CDR1 is MDHEN and CDR2 is SYDVKM. CDR3 DNA: TGTGCCAGCAGTTTATCCCCAGGGTACTATGGCTACACCTTC. This gives the protein CASSLSPGYYGYTF.

The chain carries TRBV4-1 and TRBJ2-1, with 10 bases matching TRBD2. The J segment lost 9 bases and the V segment lost 0 bases, leaving 8 bases of the junction unmatched. The CDR3 runs 16 residues. The germline V gene encodes CDR1 MGHRA and CDR2 YSYEKL. The CDR3: CASSQDDSGGNSEQFF. The DNA of the CDR3 is TGCGCCAGCAGCCAAGATGATAGCGGGGGGAATTCTGAGCAGTTCTTC.

The V and J genes are TRBV9 and TRBJ2-1; no clear D. Germline-derived CDR1 and CDR2 are SGDLS and YYNGEE. Trimming shortened V by 5 bases and J by 0 bases, and 6 bases separated the two germline ends. This CDR3 spans 13 amino acids. CDR3 in amino acids: CASSLSSYNEQFF. In nucleotides, the CDR3 is TGTGCCAGCAGTCTGAGCTCCTACAATGAGCAGTTCTTC.

V and J are TRBV6-1 and TRBJ1-2; D not certain. The CDR3 runs to 11 residues. Germline V gene lookup returns CDR1 MNHNS and CDR2 SASEGT. V lost 11 bases to trimming and J lost 8 bases, with 15 bases between them. DNA for the CDR3: TGTGCCGCCAGATCTGTGCGGGGCTACACCTTC. It is translated as CAARSVRGYTF.

The gene calls are TRBV29-1 and TRBJ2-7, with 9 bases fitting TRBD1. The CDR3 spans 13 residues. The V and J ends lost 3 bases and 3 bases, in that order; junction bases with no gene match: 3. Germline V gene sequence: CDR1 SQVTM, CDR2 ANQGSEA. CDR3 coding DNA: TGCAGCGTTGAGGGGACAGGGTTCTACGAGCAGTACTTC. Translating it yields CSVEGTGFYEQYF.

The chain carries TRBV11-2 and TRBJ2-2; TRBD1 matches at 8 bases. CDR3 size: 18 residues. Per germline, CDR1 SGHAT and CDR2 FQNNGV. Trimming cost V 5 bases and J 1 base; bases outside gene matches: 12. The CDR3 DNA reads TGTGCCAGCAGCACACTCAGGGGGACAGGAGGGAACACCGGGGAGCTGTTTTTT. Encoded protein: CASSTLRGTGGNTGELFF.

This rearrangement joins TRBV27 to TRBJ1-4, with 12 bases aligning to TRBD1. CDR1 MNHEY and CDR2 SMNVEV come from the germline V gene (reference sequence). V lost 8 bases, J lost 3 bases, and 10 bases stayed unmatched. The CDR3 runs 17 residues. The CDR3: CASRPGTGGTSNEKLFF. For the CDR3, the DNA is TGTGCCAGCCGTCCTGGGACAGGGGGCACCTCTAATGAAAAACTGTTTTTT. Using reference TRBV27 and TRBJ1-4 for the parts outside the CDR3, the full variable domain is EAQVTQNPRYLITVTGKKLTVTCSQNMNHEYMSWYRQDPGLGLRQIYYSMNVEVTDKGDVPEGYKVSRKEKRNFPLILESPSPNQTSLYFCASRPGTGGTSNEKLFFGSGTQLSVL.

As to this clone: It is likely a read error, because the conserved phenylalanine at the end of the CDR3 is missing. No DNA is shown, since the ends of the CDR3 on it are uncertain; the CDR3 is the one TCRdb lists. The chain links TRBV6-1 to TRBJ2-3; the table's D call, TRBD1, has no DNA check behind it. CDR1 MNHNS and CDR2 SASEGT come from the germline V gene. The CDR3 is 11 residues long, counting both termini. CDR3 loop: CAVGQGKDPLL.

The genes are TRBV6-6 and TRBJ1-4, with 7 bases aligning to TRBD1. CDR1 is MNHNY, CDR2 SVGAGI, per germline (reference sequence). The junction had 11 bases not matched to a gene; V was cut back by 7 bases and J by 6 bases. CDR3 length equals 15 residues. The DNA for the CDR3 is TGTGCCAGCACCAAGGGGCACAGGGGTTATGAAAAACTGTTTTTT. This translates into CASTKGHRGYEKLFF.

Written as DNA, the CDR3 is TGTGCCAGCAGCTTAAGGGGCCCGGGGGCAGGAGAGCAGTACTTC. Translated, it gives CASSLRGPGAGEQYF. V gene TRBV7-2 combines with J gene TRBJ2-7, with D perhaps given as TRBD1 or TRBD2 (6 bases each). Trimming took off 2 bases at V and 7 bases at J, with 18 bases between the two ends. Per germline, CDR1 SGHTA and CDR2 FQGNSA. CDR3 length: 15 residues.

The V gene is TRBV11-3, the J gene TRBJ1-1; the D gene is possibly TRBD1 (5 bases). The CDR3 covers 19 residues. Trimming took 1 base from V and 6 from J, leaving 27 bases between them. Germline values: CDR1 SGHNT, CDR2 YENEEA. CDR3 coding DNA: TGTGCCAGCAGCTTAGGATTACTTGGGGCATCGATTCAACCCCCTGAAGCTTTCTTT. Protein: CASSLGLLGASIQPPEAFF.

V usage is TRBV29-1 and J usage is TRBJ2-7; 10 bases fit TRBD2. Germline CDR1 reads SQVTM; CDR2 reads ANQGSEA. Trimming removed 2 bases from V and 4 bases from J; junction bases left unmatched: 2. The CDR3 length is 13 residues. DNA for the CDR3: TGCAGCGTTGAATTAGCGGGGGGATACGAGCAGTACTTC. Its protein product is CSVELAGGYEQYF.

The J gene is TRBJ2-5, the V gene TRBV7-9; possible D gene TRBD2, 6 bases. This CDR3 comprises 16 residues. V lost 1 base, J lost 5 bases, and 17 bases lay in between. Germline CDR1 is SEHNR and CDR2 is FQNEAQ (reference sequence). The CDR3 region is CASSLEGGMSWETQYF. The CDR3 nucleotides are TGTGCCAGCAGCTTAGAGGGAGGAATGAGTTGGGAGACCCAGTACTTC.

This chain joins TRBV27 and TRBJ2-5; D may be TRBD1 (6 bases). The CDR3 spans 12 residues. Germline-derived CDR1 and CDR2 are MNHEY and SMNVEV (reference sequence). Trimming took off 6 bases at V and 9 bases at J, with 14 bases between the two ends. CDR3: CASRTGEMAQYF. DNA of the CDR3: TGTGCCAGCAGGACAGGCGAAATGGCCCAGTACTTC.

This clone was seen only a few times. The V call is TRBV6-1, the J call TRBJ1-2; D is unresolved. Germline V gene data show CDR1 as MNHNS and CDR2 as SASEGT. The CDR3 loop spans 10 amino acids. V was pared by 8 bases and J by 6 bases, with 7 bases between. CDR3 bases: TGTGCCAGCGGATACAATGGCTACACCTTC. Its protein product is CASGYNGYTF.

The chain has TRBV6-4 and TRBJ1-6, with a possible D match to TRBD1 (5 bases). Looked up from germline, CDR1 is MRHNA and CDR2 is SNTAGT. V lost 2 bases to trimming and J lost 6 bases, with 5 bases between them. This CDR3 comprises 13 residues. CDR3 protein: CASSDRGNSPLHF. For the CDR3, the DNA is TGTGCCAGCAGTGACAGGGGTAATTCACCCCTCCACTTT.

The V and J genes are TRBV2 and TRBJ1-5, with D maybe TRBD1 (5 bases). Trimming took off 6 bases at V and 6 bases at J, with 18 bases between the two ends. CDR3 length equals 15 residues. Per the germline V gene, CDR1 is SNHLY and CDR2 is FYNNEI. CDR3 coding DNA: TGTGCCAGCAGGGGGGGGGATGCAGGTTTTCAGCCCCAGCATTTT. It specifies CASRGGDAGFQPQHF.

The chain is built from TRBV20-1 and TRBJ2-5; no clear D gene. Germline values: CDR1 DFQATT, CDR2 SNEGSKA (reference sequence). The V and J ends lost 4 bases and 5 bases respectively, with 5 bases between them. The CDR3 is 10 amino acids. In DNA form, the CDR3 reads TGCAGTGCTAACCGGGAGACCCAGTACTTC. It translates to CSANRETQYF.

The chain uses TRBV11-2 and TRBJ2-5; D is unresolved. The CDR3 totals 16 residues. Trimming cost V 5 bases and J 5 bases, with 21 bases left between them. Germline CDR1 SGHAT, CDR2 FQNNGV. The CDR3 sequence is CASSPGWTPLGETQYF. CDR3 DNA sequence: TGTGCCAGCAGCCCCGGCTGGACCCCTCTCGGGGAGACCCAGTACTTC.

The rearrangement uses TRBV12-5 and TRBJ2-1; 8 nucleotides match TRBD1. The junction had 11 bases not matched to a gene; V was cut back by 0 bases and J by 4 bases. The CDR3 contains 18 residues. The germline gives CDR1 LGHNT, CDR2 FRNRAP. The CDR3 coding sequence is TGTGCTAGTGGTTTGGTACTCTGGGGACAGGAGAATTACAATGAGCAGTTCTTC. Protein product: CASGLVLWGQENYNEQFF.

The rearrangement joins TRBV5-1 to TRBJ2-3; 9 bases agree with TRBD2. V gave up 0 bases and J gave up 0 bases; unmatched junction bases: 2. The CDR3 runs to 16 residues. Germline V lookup: CDR1 SGHRS, CDR2 YFSETQ. CDR3 sequence reads: CASSLEAGGSTDTQYF. The CDR3 DNA is TGCGCCAGCAGCTTGGAGGCGGGGGGGAGCACAGATACGCAGTATTTT.

This clone appeared once. The chain recombines TRBV25-1 with TRBJ1-1, with D uncertain. Trimming removed 0 bases from V and 11 bases from J, with 19 bases in between. Per the germline V gene, CDR1 is MGHDK and CDR2 is SYGVNS. The length of the CDR3 is 15 residues. Here the CDR3 reads CASSEYSSWQAGAFF. DNA of the CDR3: TGTGCCAGCAGTGAATATTCTAGTTGGCAGGCTGGGGCTTTCTTT.

The chain is built from TRBV5-5 and TRBJ2-7; TRBD1 might be the D (5 bases). Germline CDR1 reads SGHKS; CDR2 reads YYEKEE (reference sequence). V lost 2 bases to trimming and J lost 0 bases, with 6 bases between them. There are 13 residues in the CDR3. The CDR3 DNA sequence: TGTGCCAGCAGCTTCAGGGACTCCTACGAGCAGTACTTC. It yields the protein CASSFRDSYEQYF.